Here is one T cell receptor beta chain with its context. The data stem from a study of technical replicates of blood from a few donors. Profiled with immunoSEQ multiplex PCR; TCRdb holds only in-frame clones, not every one. The repertoire includes 76,000 or so clones, 90% to 95% of them detected once, and 0.25% sits in the top ten. This CDR3 contains 15 residues. V shed 3 bases and J shed 4 bases, with 14 bases lying between them. Germline CDR1 is MNHEY and CDR2 is SMNVEV (reference sequence). The sequenced sample was T cells isolated from PBMCs. The sequence came from a human donor in good health. The chain recombines TRBV27 with TRBJ2-3; D is perhaps TRBD2 (6 bases). CDR3 in DNA: TGTGCCAGCAGTTTTCGGCGGGATCAGGCAGATACGCAGTATTTT. This translates into CASSFRRDQADTQYF.